This T cell receptor (beta chain) appears in the sequencing data of a study of control samples from healthy donors and cancer patients. The repertoire was sequenced with immunoSEQ multiplex PCR; TCRdb's copy has only in-frame clones and lacks some. The repertoire holds tens of thousands of clones, with about nine tenths as singletons. V was pared by 5 bases and J by 2 bases, with 9 bases between. Germline V gene lookup returns CDR1 KGHSH and CDR2 LQKENI. This CDR3 contains 13 residues. Sequencing was carried out using blood. The rearrangement uses TRBV18 and TRBJ1-1; D is uncertain. The receptor was derived from a man between 45 and 60 years old in good health. CDR3 amino acids: CASSLDGNTEAFF. The DNA of the CDR3 is TGTGCCAGCTCATTGGACGGAAACACTGAAGCTTTCTTT.